The 16 T cell receptor beta chains listed next were all sequenced from one sample in a study of T-cell memory formation after mild COVID-19. TCRdb itself ran the 5' RACE reads through MiXCR, one entry per CDR3 protein. Among a few hundred thousand distinct CDR3 sequences listed, roughly 17% were seen once. The specimen was PBMCs or a T cell subset sorted from them (not recorded which). Receptors were obtained from a man younger than 35 who had mild COVID-19 (a few samples of this study predate the infection). Cell type and time point are not known.

The genes are TRBV5-1 and TRBJ2-4; D might be TRBD1 (6 bases). Trimming stripped 1 base from V and 5 bases from J, with 10 bases between. Germline loops: CDR1 SGHRS, CDR2 YFSETQ. This CDR3 region has 14 residues. The DNA of the CDR3 is TGCGCCAGCAGCTTGACAGGGTACCAAAACATTCAGTACTTC. Translated: CASSLTGYQNIQYF.

The chain combines TRBV7-2 with TRBJ2-5; no clear D gene. CDR3 size: 14 residues. CDR1 is SGHTA and CDR2 is FQGNSA in the germline V gene. With 2 bases removed from V and 2 bases from J, the gap between germline ends came to 9 bases. This chain's CDR3 is CASSLSRNQETQYF. The DNA for the CDR3 is TGTGCCAGCAGCTTAAGTCGGAATCAAGAGACCCAGTACTTC.

The chain uses TRBV4-1 and TRBJ2-1; 8 nucleotides agree with TRBD2. This CDR3 comprises 17 residues. Germline V gene data show CDR1 as MGHRA and CDR2 as YSYEKL. The trim removed 0 bases at V and 4 bases at J, leaving 8 bases unmatched. This CDR3 is CASSQDITASGYNEQFF. Here the CDR3 DNA reads TGCGCCAGCAGCCAAGATATAACGGCTAGCGGGTACAATGAGCAGTTCTTC.

This rearrangement joins TRBV5-1 to TRBJ2-1; no definite D call. This CDR3 spans 14 amino acids. V lost 2 bases, J lost 6 bases, and 12 bases lay in between. Germline values: CDR1 SGHRS, CDR2 YFSETQ. CDR3 bases: TGCGCCAGCAGCTTCGGAGATATCGGCAATGAGCAGTTCTTC. It yields the protein CASSFGDIGNEQFF.

This clonotype was seen only a few times. This rearrangement joins TRBV9 to TRBJ2-5, with D tentatively TRBD1 (6 bases). The CDR3 is made up of 18 amino acids. V gave up 3 bases and J gave up 1 base, with 22 bases separating them. The germline gives CDR1 SGDLS, CDR2 YYNGEE. CDR3 DNA: TGTGCCAGCAGCGATCCCTCCCGGACCACAGGGTCCCAAGAGACCCAGTACTTC. It yields the protein CASSDPSRTTGSQETQYF. Supplemented by reference TRBV9 and TRBJ2-5, the full variable domain reads DSGVTQTPKHLITATGQRVTLRCSPRSGDLSVYWYQQSLDQGLQFLIQYYNGEERAKGNILERFSAQQFPDLHSELNLSSLELGDSALYFCASSDPSRTTGSQETQYFGPGTRLLVL.

This clonotype was seen ten or more times. This rearrangement joins TRBV5-1 to TRBJ2-3; possible D gene TRBD2, 5 bases. Deletions cut 6 bases from V and 6 bases from J, with 11 bases between. The germline CDR1 and CDR2 sequences are SGHRS and YFSETQ. The CDR3 has 12 amino acids. This chain's CDR3 is CASTSEGDTQYF. The CDR3 bases are TGCGCCAGCACCAGCGAGGGTGATACGCAGTATTTT. The entire variable domain, with the rest obtained from reference TRBV5-1 and TRBJ2-3, is as follows: KAGVTQTPRYLIKTRGQQVTLSCSPISGHRSVSWYQQTPGQGLQFLFEYFSETQRNKGNFPGRFSGRQFSNSRSEMNVSTLELGDSALYLCASTSEGDTQYFGPGTRLTVL.

This clonotype was detected many times. This chain joins TRBV5-4 and TRBJ2-1, with 11 positions matching TRBD2. Germline V lookup: CDR1 SGHNT, CDR2 YYREEE (reference sequence). Germline trimming cut 4 bases from V and 3 bases from J; bases unmatched to any gene: 6. The CDR3 spans 16 residues. The CDR3 reads CASSPTSGGHYNEQFF. The CDR3 bases are TGTGCCAGCAGCCCCACTAGCGGGGGCCACTACAATGAGCAGTTCTTC.

This clonotype was picked up a small number of times. This CDR3 is CASSLRDRVNTEAFF. The CDR3 coding sequence is TGTGCCAGCAGCCTGCGGGACAGGGTCAACACTGAAGCTTTCTTT. The chain combines TRBV7-8 with TRBJ1-1; TRBD1 matches 9 bases. V lost 5 bases to trimming and J lost 2 bases; unmatched junction nucleotides: 6. Germline V gene sequence: CDR1 SGHVS, CDR2 FQNEAQ. CDR3 length equals 15 residues.

V and J are TRBV7-9 and TRBJ2-7; D call uncertain. The CDR3 length is 15 residues. Per germline, CDR1 SEHNR and CDR2 FQNEAQ (reference sequence). Trimming removed 4 bases from V and 3 bases from J, with 16 bases in between. The CDR3 sequence is CASSSRSTLYYEQYF. In DNA form, the CDR3 reads TGTGCCAGCAGCTCTAGGTCTACCTTATACTACGAGCAGTACTTC.

J is TRBJ1-4 and V is TRBV7-2, with TRBD1 identical over 8 bases. CDR1 and CDR2 from the germline V gene are SGHTA and FQGNSA. The CDR3 runs to 14 residues. Trimming removed 5 bases from V and 5 bases from J; junction bases left unmatched: 4. CDR3: CASSRTGGNEKLFF. DNA of the CDR3: TGTGCCAGCAGCAGAACAGGGGGGAATGAAAAACTGTTTTTT.

The chain recombines TRBV24-1 with TRBJ1-2, with D possibly being TRBD1 (5 bases). The CDR3 sequence is 14 residues long. The V gene's germline CDR1 is KGHDR and CDR2 SFDVKD. Trimming stripped 11 bases from V and 4 bases from J, with 19 bases between. The CDR3 region has the DNA TGTGCCATATCCTCGGCAGGGAGTATCTATGGCTACACCTTC. Protein sequence: CAISSAGSIYGYTF.

The genes are TRBV6-2 or TRBV6-3 and TRBJ2-3; D is possibly TRBD2 (6 bases). In germline, CDR1 is MNHEY, CDR2 SVGEGT. This CDR3 is 14 amino acids long. V lost 2 bases and J 3 bases, leaving 9 bases between the germline ends. CDR3 sequence: CASSYRGGTDTQYF. CDR3 sequence (DNA): TGTGCCAGCAGTTACAGGGGAGGTACAGATACGCAGTATTTT.

This clonotype occurred a few times. The J gene is TRBJ2-7, the V gene TRBV4-1, with D possibly TRBD2 on 6 matching bases. The V end was cut by 1 base, the J end by 3 bases, with 13 bases between. In germline, CDR1 is MGHRA, CDR2 YSYEKL. The CDR3 totals 15 residues. DNA for the CDR3: TGCGCCAGCAGCCAAGGCGGGGTCCGCTACTACGAGCAGTACTTC. It is translated as CASSQGGVRYYEQYF.

The chain joins TRBV9 to TRBJ2-5, with 11 nucleotides matching TRBD2. The CDR3 is 13 residues long. V dropped 6 bases and J dropped 13; count of bases not matched to a gene: 11. Germline CDR1 reads SGDLS; CDR2 reads YYNGEE. CDR3: CASTRLAGNFGYF. CDR3 coding DNA: TGTGCCAGCACTAGACTAGCGGGGAATTTTGGGTACTTC.

In its sample, this clonotype was seen once. The chain uses TRBV6-1 and TRBJ1-1; 10 bases line up with TRBD1. The CDR3 spans 15 residues. Germline lookup yields CDR1 MNHNS and CDR2 SASEGT. J lost 1 base, V lost 11 bases, and 10 bases had no gene match. The CDR3 region has the DNA TGTGCCGGCCGGGACAGGGGACTCCCGAACACTGAAGCTTTCTTT. Translated: CAGRDRGLPNTEAFF.

This clonotype was observed a few times. The rearrangement uses TRBV20-1 and TRBJ2-5; D is unresolved. Germline assignment: CDR1 DFQATT and CDR2 SNEGSKA (reference sequence). The CDR3 spans 10 residues. The germline V and J ends were trimmed by 6 bases and 5 bases, with 7 bases remaining between them. CDR3 nucleotide sequence: TGCAGTGCCGTGGGGGAGACCCAGTACTTC. Its translation: CSAVGETQYF.